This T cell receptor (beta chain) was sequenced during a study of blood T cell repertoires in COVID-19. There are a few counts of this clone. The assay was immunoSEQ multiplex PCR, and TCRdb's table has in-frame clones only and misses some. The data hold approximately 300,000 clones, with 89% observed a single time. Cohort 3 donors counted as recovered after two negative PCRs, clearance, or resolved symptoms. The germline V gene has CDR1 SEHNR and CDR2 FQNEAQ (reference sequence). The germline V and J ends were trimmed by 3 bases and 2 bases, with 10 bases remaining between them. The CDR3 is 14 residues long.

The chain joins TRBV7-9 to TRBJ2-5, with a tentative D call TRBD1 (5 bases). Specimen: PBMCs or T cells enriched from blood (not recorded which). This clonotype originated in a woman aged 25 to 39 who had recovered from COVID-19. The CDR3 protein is CASSFGQGQETQYF. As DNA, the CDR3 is TGTGCCAGCAGCTTTGGGCAGGGTCAAGAGACCCAGTACTTC.